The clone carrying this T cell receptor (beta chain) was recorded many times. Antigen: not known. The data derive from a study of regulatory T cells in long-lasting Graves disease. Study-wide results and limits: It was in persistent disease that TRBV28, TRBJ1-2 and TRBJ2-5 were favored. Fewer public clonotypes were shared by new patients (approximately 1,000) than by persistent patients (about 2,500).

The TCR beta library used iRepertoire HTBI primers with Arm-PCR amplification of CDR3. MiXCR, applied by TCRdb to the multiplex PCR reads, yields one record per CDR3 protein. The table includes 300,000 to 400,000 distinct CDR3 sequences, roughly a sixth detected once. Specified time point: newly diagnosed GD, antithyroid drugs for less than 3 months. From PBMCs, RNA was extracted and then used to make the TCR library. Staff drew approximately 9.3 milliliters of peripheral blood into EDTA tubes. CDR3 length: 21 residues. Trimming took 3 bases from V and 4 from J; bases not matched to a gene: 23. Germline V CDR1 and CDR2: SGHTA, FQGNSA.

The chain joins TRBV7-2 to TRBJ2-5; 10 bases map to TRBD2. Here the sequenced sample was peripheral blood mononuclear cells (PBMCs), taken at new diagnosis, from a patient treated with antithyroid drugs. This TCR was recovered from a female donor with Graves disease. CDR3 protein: CASSFPLGAERGGQASETQYF. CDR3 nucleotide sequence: TGTGCCAGCAGCTTCCCTTTGGGGGCTGAGCGGGGGGGCCAAGCATCAGAGACCCAGTACTTC.